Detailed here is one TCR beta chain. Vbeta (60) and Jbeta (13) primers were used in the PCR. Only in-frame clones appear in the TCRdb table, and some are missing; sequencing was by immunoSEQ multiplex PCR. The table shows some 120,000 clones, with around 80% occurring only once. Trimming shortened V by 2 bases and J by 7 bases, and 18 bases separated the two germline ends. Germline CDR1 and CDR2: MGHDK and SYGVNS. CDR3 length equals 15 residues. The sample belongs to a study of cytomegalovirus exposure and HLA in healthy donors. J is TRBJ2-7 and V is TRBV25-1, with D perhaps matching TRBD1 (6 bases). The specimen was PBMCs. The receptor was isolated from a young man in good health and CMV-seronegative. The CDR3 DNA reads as TGTGCCAGCAGTGAAATGCTAGGGGGACAAAGAGAGCAGTACTTC. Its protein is CASSEMLGGQREQYF.